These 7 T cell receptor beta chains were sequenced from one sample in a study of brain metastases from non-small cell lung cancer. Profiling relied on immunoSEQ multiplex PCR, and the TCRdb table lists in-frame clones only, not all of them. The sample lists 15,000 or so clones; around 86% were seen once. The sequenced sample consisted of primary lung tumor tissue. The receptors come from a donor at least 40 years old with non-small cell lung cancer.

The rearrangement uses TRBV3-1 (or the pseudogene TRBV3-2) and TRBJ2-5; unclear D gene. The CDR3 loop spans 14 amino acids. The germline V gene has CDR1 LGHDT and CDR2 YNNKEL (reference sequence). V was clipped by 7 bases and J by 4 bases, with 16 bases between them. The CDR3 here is CASTFEGWGETQYF. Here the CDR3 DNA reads TGTGCCAGCACCTTCGAAGGGTGGGGAGAGACCCAGTACTTC.

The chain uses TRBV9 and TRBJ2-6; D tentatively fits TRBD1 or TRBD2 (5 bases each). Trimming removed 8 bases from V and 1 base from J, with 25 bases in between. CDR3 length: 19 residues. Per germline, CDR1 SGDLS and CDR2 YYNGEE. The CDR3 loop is CASRRGTFTDKSGANVLTF. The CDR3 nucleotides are TGTGCCAGTCGTAGAGGGACCTTTACCGATAAGTCTGGGGCCAACGTCCTGACTTTC.

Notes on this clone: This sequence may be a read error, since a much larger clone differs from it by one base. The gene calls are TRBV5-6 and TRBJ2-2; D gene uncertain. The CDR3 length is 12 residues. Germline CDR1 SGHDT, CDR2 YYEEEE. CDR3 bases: TGTGCCAGCGGCTTAGGTTCCGGGGAGCTGTTTTTT. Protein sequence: CASGLGSGELFF.

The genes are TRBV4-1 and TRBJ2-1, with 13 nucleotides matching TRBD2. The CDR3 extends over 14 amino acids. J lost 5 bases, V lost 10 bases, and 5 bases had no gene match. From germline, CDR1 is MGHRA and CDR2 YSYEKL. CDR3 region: CATGTSGEHNEQFF. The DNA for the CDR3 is TGCGCCACCGGGACTAGCGGGGAACACAATGAGCAGTTCTTC.

CDR3: CASSTGSQETQYF. The CDR3 DNA sequence: TGTGCCAGCAGCACAGGCAGTCAAGAGACCCAGTACTTC. This chain uses TRBV21-1 with TRBJ2-5; whether TRBD1, the table's D call, matches the DNA was not checked. TRBV21-1 is reported as a pseudogene. The CDR3 length is 13 residues.

CDR3 amino acids: CASSPERYNEQFF. For the CDR3, the DNA is TGTGCCAGCAGCCCAGAGCGGTACAATGAGCAGTTCTTC. The chain uses TRBV5-4 and TRBJ2-1; possibly TRBD2 for D (5 bases). Germline values: CDR1 SGHNT, CDR2 YYREEE (reference sequence). The CDR3 extends over 13 amino acids. V lost 4 bases, J lost 4 bases, and 9 bases lay in between.

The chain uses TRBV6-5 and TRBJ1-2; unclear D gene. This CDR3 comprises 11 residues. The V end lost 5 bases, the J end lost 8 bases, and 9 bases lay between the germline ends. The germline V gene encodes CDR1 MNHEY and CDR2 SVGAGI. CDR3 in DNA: TGTGCCAGCAGTCCCGCCAGGGGCTACACCTTC. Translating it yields CASSPARGYTF.